This T cell receptor beta chain was retrieved from a study of cytomegalovirus exposure and HLA in healthy donors. Study-wide results and limits: According to reports, the classifier identified cytomegalovirus status with high specificity and sensitivity. Researchers catalogued 164 TCR beta chains as cytomegalovirus-associated.

The table lists this clone with a few counts. Its antigen remains unknown. The primer mix had 60 Vbeta and 13 Jbeta primers. The repertoire was sequenced with immunoSEQ multiplex PCR; TCRdb's copy has only in-frame clones and lacks some. The sample consists of around 97,000 clones, 73% of them appearing once. The clonotype comes from a middle-aged man in good health and CMV-seronegative. The sequenced sample consisted of PBMCs.

Here the CDR3 DNA reads TGTGCCAGCAGCCCCGGGGGGCCCAGCTCCTACGAGCAGTACTTC. This translates into CASSPGGPSSYEQYF. V is TRBV5-4 and J is TRBJ2-7; D might be TRBD2 (7 bases). Trimming removed 4 bases from V and 0 bases from J, with 14 bases in between. The CDR3 is 15 amino acids. In germline, CDR1 is SGHNT, CDR2 YYREEE (reference sequence).